This TCR beta chain was sequenced for a study of identical twins. From the 5' RACE reads, TCRdb called clonotypes with MiXCR, one entry per CDR3 protein. The sample includes hundreds of thousands of distinct CDR3 sequences, over 20% of them seen just once. CDR3 size: 14 residues. Per germline, CDR1 DFQATT and CDR2 SNEGSKA (reference sequence). The J segment lost 4 bases and the V segment lost 0 bases, leaving 4 bases of the junction unmatched. The same specimen was also included in a second study, on T cells expressing NK-cell markers. That paper adds: Obtained from sorted CD3+CD56+NKG2C+, CD3+CD56+NKG2C- and CD3+CD56-NKG2C+ T cells were the TCR beta repertoires. Sorting was limited to alpha-beta TCR-expressing T cells with an anti-gamma-delta TCR antibody in several experiments. Dominant NKG2C+ clonotype frequencies of roughly 1.0-8% of CD8+ T cells were measured in roughly 6 donors. Whether expanded NKG2C+ T cell clones recognized HCMV stayed uncertain.

The chain employs TRBV20-1 and TRBJ2-5, with TRBD2 matching over 8 bases. The clonotype comes from a woman between 18 and 29 years old in good health. The sequenced sample consisted of PBMCs. CDR3 DNA sequence: TGCAGTGCTAGAGAGGCGGGGGGCGCAGAGACCCAGTACTTC. This codes for CSAREAGGAETQYF.